The 13 T cell receptor beta chains presented below share a single source sample, sequenced in a study of cytomegalovirus exposure and HLA in healthy donors. PCR employed 60 Vbeta and 13 Jbeta primers. Clones were sequenced by immunoSEQ multiplex PCR, and TCRdb holds only the in-frame ones, with some missing. Its table lists about 53,000 clones. Sequencing was done on a sample of PBMCs. These receptor sequences come from a woman aged 18-35 years in good health and CMV-seronegative.

CDR3 sequence: CASSPGGGQYF. CDR3 coding DNA: TGTGCCAGCAGTCCAGGGGGAGGGCAGTACTTC. The rearrangement uses TRBV6-5 and TRBJ2-7; maybe TRBD1 (7 bases). V was pared by 5 bases and J by 9 bases, with 11 bases between. The germline gives CDR1 MNHEY, CDR2 SVGAGI. The CDR3 totals 11 residues.

This chain connects TRBV5-1 to TRBJ2-5; possible D gene TRBD1, 6 bases. CDR1 SGHRS and CDR2 YFSETQ come from the germline V gene. Trimming pared 3 bases from V and 5 bases from J, leaving 17 bases between. There are 15 residues in the CDR3. The CDR3 protein is CASSSRDTPGETQYF. The CDR3 region has the DNA TGCGCCAGCAGCTCCCGGGACACCCCTGGGGAGACCCAGTACTTC.

The chain joins TRBV10-3 to TRBJ1-6; 9 nucleotides match TRBD1. This CDR3 has 13 residues. Trimming took 10 bases from V and 8 from J; bases not matched to a gene: 6. Germline CDR1 reads ENHRY; CDR2 reads SYGVKD. The CDR3 DNA reads as TGTGCCACGCTGGGACAGGGAGATTCACCCCTCCACTTT. Translated, it gives CATLGQGDSPLHF.

The chain joins TRBV19 to TRBJ1-5, with 7 bases fitting TRBD1. Germline V gene sequence: CDR1 LNHDA, CDR2 SQIVND (reference sequence). The CDR3 has 13 amino acids. J was trimmed by 6 bases and V by 3 bases; bases with no gene match: 2. The CDR3 sequence: CASSIDRVQPQHF. The CDR3, as DNA: TGTGCCAGTAGTATCGACAGGGTTCAGCCCCAGCATTTT.

The chain links TRBV6-5 to TRBJ2-3, with 10 bases matching TRBD2. Germline CDR1 MNHEY, CDR2 SVGAGI. The CDR3 covers 15 residues. After removal of 2 bases from V and 4 bases from J, the junction contained 3 bases not matched to a gene. The CDR3 loop reads CASSYERGGPDTQYF. CDR3 DNA sequence: TGTGCCAGCAGTTACGAGCGGGGGGGCCCAGATACGCAGTATTTT.

The J gene is TRBJ2-7, the V gene TRBV4-2, with 7 positions matching TRBD1. This CDR3 spans 13 amino acids. Trimming took 0 bases from V and 6 from J; bases not matched to a gene: 2. CDR1 and CDR2 (germline): LGHNA, YNFKEQ. The CDR3 DNA reads TGTGCCAGCAGCCAAGAGACAGGGTTCGAGCAGTACTTC. Its protein product is CASSQETGFEQYF.

In DNA form, the CDR3 reads TGTGCCAGCAGCTCCCAGGCGAACACTGAAGCTTTCTTT. Translating gives CASSSQANTEAFF. The genes are TRBV5-6 and TRBJ1-1; no definite D call. CDR1 is SGHDT, CDR2 YYEEEE, per germline. Trimming stripped 3 bases from V and 1 base from J, with 7 bases between. The CDR3 is 13 residues long.

This chain joins TRBV2 and TRBJ2-7, with a possible D match to TRBD2 (5 bases). The CDR3 consists of 12 residues. CDR1 and CDR2 (germline): SNHLY, FYNNEI. Trimming removed 8 bases from V and 3 bases from J, with 11 bases in between. The CDR3 bases are TGTGCCAGCCGGTCCGGGAACTACGAGCAGTACTTC. Amino acids: CASRSGNYEQYF.

The J gene is TRBJ1-1, the V gene TRBV5-1, with a tentative D call TRBD1 (6 bases). Per the germline V gene, CDR1 is SGHRS and CDR2 is YFSETQ. This CDR3 is 15 amino acids long. V was trimmed by 0 bases and J by 0 bases, leaving 9 bases between them. This CDR3 is CASSLGGGLNTEAFF. The DNA of the CDR3 is TGCGCCAGCAGCTTGGGTGGGGGCCTGAACACTGAAGCTTTCTTT.

This chain uses TRBV11-2 with TRBJ1-1; D may be TRBD1 (6 bases). This CDR3 is 13 amino acids long. Deletions cut 1 base from V and 14 bases from J, with 17 bases between. Germline V CDR1 and CDR2: SGHAT, FQNNGV. CDR3 protein: CASSLARQGKEFF. DNA of the CDR3: TGTGCCAGCAGCTTAGCAAGGCAGGGGAAGGAGTTCTTT.

The CDR3 bases are TGTGCCAGCTCACCAGGGGACGGGGGTAGTGAAAAACTGTTTTTT. Translated: CASSPGDGGSEKLFF. The chain joins TRBV18 to TRBJ1-4; D might be TRBD1 (5 bases). Trimming took 2 bases from V and 7 from J, leaving 14 bases between them. CDR1 is KGHSH and CDR2 is LQKENI in the germline V gene. The CDR3 loop spans 15 amino acids.

This chain connects TRBV7-8 to TRBJ2-7; D is unclear. This CDR3 has 15 amino acids. The V end was cut by 7 bases, the J end by 3 bases, with 19 bases between. Germline CDR1 reads SGHVS; CDR2 reads FQNEAQ. CDR3 amino acids: CASTPLGEPIYEQYF. The CDR3 DNA reads TGTGCCAGCACCCCGTTAGGAGAGCCGATCTACGAGCAGTACTTC.

The gene calls are TRBV5-4 and TRBJ2-5; unclear D gene. CDR3 length: 12 amino acids. V lost 4 bases and J lost 4, with 8 bases in between. From germline, CDR1 is SGHNT and CDR2 YYREEE (reference sequence). As DNA, the CDR3 is TGTGCCAGCAGCCCACCGGGAGAGACCCAGTACTTC. Protein product: CASSPPGETQYF.